This T cell receptor (beta chain) originates from a study of cytomegalovirus exposure and HLA in healthy donors. Whole-study findings and limits: CMV serostatus was the sole immune exposure data available. A later look showed TCR association rates differing by HLA locus, highest for DRB1 and lowest for HLA-C. Cytomegalovirus-associated status was assigned to around 160 TCR beta chains.

In the PCR, 60 Vbeta and 13 Jbeta primers were used. TCRdb's copy holds only in-frame clones and misses some; the assay was immunoSEQ multiplex PCR. The sample includes around 100,000 clones, about two thirds seen only once; the top ten take around 10%. CDR1 and CDR2 (germline): SGHNT, YYREEE (reference sequence). This CDR3 spans 16 amino acids. Deletions cut 0 bases from V and 2 bases from J, with 12 bases between. About this clone: Its antigen is currently unknown.

The source is a man aged 25-40 years in good health and CMV-seropositive. This sequence joins TRBV5-4 and TRBJ2-1; TRBD2 might be the D (6 bases). What was sequenced was PBMCs. In nucleotides, the CDR3 is TGTGCCAGCAGCTTGGGTGTAGCGGCCACCTACAATGAGCAGTTCTTC. Protein sequence: CASSLGVAATYNEQFF.